This T cell receptor beta chain was found in a study of tumor-infiltrating lymphocytes in primary liver carcinoma (TCRdb year 2017). Broadly, across the study: Between late 2015 and early 2016, five patients in China with histopathologically diagnosed primary liver carcinoma had surgical resection. The five patients, three men and two women aged 30 to 69 years, had hepatocellular carcinoma (four) or combined HCC and intrahepatic cholangiocarcinoma (one). Reproducibility between technical replicate repertoires was high, with correlation coefficients above 0.98 and mean shared-clone rates about 0.89. TCRbeta repertoire sequencing covered about 35 specimens from 5 patients: around 25 tumor regions, 5 adjacent noncancerous liver tissues and 5 peripheral blood samples. The five patients had tumors staged T1-T3 N0M0, with maximum diameters ranging from about 4.2 to 11 cm. Each sample produced roughly 3.5 to 7.13 million productive TCRbeta reads, and read depth showed no significant difference between tissue types. The study combined TCRbeta repertoire sequencing, expression microarrays and whole-exome sequencing across five regions of each liver tumor, with adjacent normal tissue and blood.

TCRbeta-specific cDNA was reverse-transcribed from 500 ng total RNA using a constant-region primer and ProtoScript II reverse transcriptase. TCRbeta libraries were built with three nested multiplex PCR rounds, a slightly modified ARM-PCR procedure. Each of the first two PCR rounds ran for around 11 cycles and used multiplex TRBV1-TRBV30 forward primers together with a Cbeta reverse primer. Sample barcodes and Illumina adapters were added in a final 25-cycle PCR using Deep VentR polymerase. Amplicons of 200-500 bp were gel-purified with a QIAquick gel extraction kit before sequencing. TCRbeta amplicons were sequenced on an Illumina HiSeq 2500 with 250-bp paired-end reads. The original pipeline was this. Reads were quality-trimmed with Trimmomatic v0.33, and paired reads were merged with FLASH v1.2.11 to recover full CDR3 sequences. V, D and J germline segments were assigned to the rearranged TCRbeta sequences by MiGEC v1.2.1b. Clonotype statistics and Shannon-Wiener diversity indices were computed with VDJtools v1.0.0. Except for diversity analysis, only each sample's 250 most abundant clonotypes were used in subsequent analyses to reduce sampling bias. TCRdb took the public reads, trimmed them with fastp at Q25, ran MiXCR for clone calling and kept in-frame beta chains. Entries are consolidated by CDR3 protein sequence, retaining the most common genes and DNA. The V and J calls follow TCRdb's processing rather than the paper's. The sample has 300,000 to 400,000 distinct CDR3 sequences on record, less than 75% of them singletons. In total, the top ten clones hold roughly 9% of the sample.

Broader findings and caveats from the paper: Compared with blood, tumors had a significantly larger share of the repertoire taken up by the top 250 clones (p = 0.039). Repertoire overlap was found to be higher between tumor regions (mean approximately 35%) than between tumor-adjacent (around 17%) or tumor-blood (about 15%) pairs, consistent with antigen-driven expansion. Because the samples were bulk and unsorted, CD4+ and CD8+ T cell repertoires could not be compared. Only the TCR beta chain was sequenced, so true repertoire diversity is likely underestimated because unpaired alpha chains were not captured. Only 4 or 5 patients were included in the study, and the authors note that the findings should be validated in a larger study.

TRIzol reagent was used to extract blood RNA from unsorted whole blood, while the DNeasy Blood & Tissue kit provided the germline DNA. Patients had chronic HBV infection and were treatment-naive at sampling. Around 3.6 milliliters of peripheral blood were collected into K2EDTA tubes before surgery. A note on this clonotype: Its specific antigen is unknown. Per-base quality was not reported, and no clone a single base away is much larger than it.

Looking up the germline V gene yields CDR1 MGHRA and CDR2 YSYEKL. The CDR3 covers 15 residues, taking in both the cysteine and the phenylalanine. Only CDR3 DNA is held: 45 bases, read in frame from base 1. The rearrangement combines TRBV4-1 with TRBJ2-3; 7 central bases correspond to TRBD1. Judging by the DNA end, TRBJ1-5 fits better; the J call may be wrong. The sample comprised peripheral blood. The receptor's source is a man aged 35 to 55 with primary liver carcinoma and hepatitis B virus infection. CDR3 reads: CASSLGGAGTDMQHF. Read as DNA, the sequence is TGCGCCAGCAGTCTAGGGGGCGCTGGCACAGATATGCAGCATTTT.